This TCR beta chain emerged from a study of cytomegalovirus exposure and HLA in healthy donors. Study outcomes and limitations: Exclusion as indistinguishable affected some V segments, including TRBV6-2 and TRBV6-3. Most TCR sequences proved rare, with some public TCRs found in many donors.

In the PCR, 60 Vbeta and 13 Jbeta primers were used. Clones were read by immunoSEQ multiplex PCR, and TCRdb kept only the in-frame ones, dropping some. The top ten clones hold approximately 2% of a sample with roughly 250,000 clones, 70% to 90% of them seen once. In the case of this clone: What it binds is unknown.

J lost 2 bases, V lost 4 bases, and 3 bases had no gene match. The CDR3 loop spans 14 amino acids. Germline CDR1 and CDR2: SGHRS and YFSETQ. This receptor was taken from a woman aged 40 to 50 in good health and CMV-seropositive. The V and J genes are TRBV5-1 and TRBJ2-1, with 7 bases matching TRBD1. Sequenced: PBMCs. CDR3 nucleotides: TGCGCCAGCAGCCAGACAGGGCCCTACAATGAGCAGTTCTTC. It yields the protein CASSQTGPYNEQFF.